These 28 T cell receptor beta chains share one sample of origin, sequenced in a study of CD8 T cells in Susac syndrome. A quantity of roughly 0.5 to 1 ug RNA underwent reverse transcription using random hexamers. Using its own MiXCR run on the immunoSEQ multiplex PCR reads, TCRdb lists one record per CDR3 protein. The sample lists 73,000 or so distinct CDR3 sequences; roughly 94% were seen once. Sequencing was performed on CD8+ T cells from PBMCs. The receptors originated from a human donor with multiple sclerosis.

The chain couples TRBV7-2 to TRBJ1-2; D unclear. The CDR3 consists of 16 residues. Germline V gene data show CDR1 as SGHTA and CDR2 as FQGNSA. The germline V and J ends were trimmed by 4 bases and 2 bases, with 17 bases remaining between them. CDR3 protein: CASSYTKRILNYGYTF. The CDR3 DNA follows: TGTGCCAGCAGCTATACAAAAAGGATTTTGAACTATGGCTACACCTTC.

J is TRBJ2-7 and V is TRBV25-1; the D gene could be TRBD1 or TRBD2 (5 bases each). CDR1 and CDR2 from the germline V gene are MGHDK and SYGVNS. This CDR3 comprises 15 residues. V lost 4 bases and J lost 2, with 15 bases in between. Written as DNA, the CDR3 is TGTGCCAGCAGTGTCAGAGGGGCGTCACCCTACGAGCAGTACTTC. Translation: CASSVRGASPYEQYF.

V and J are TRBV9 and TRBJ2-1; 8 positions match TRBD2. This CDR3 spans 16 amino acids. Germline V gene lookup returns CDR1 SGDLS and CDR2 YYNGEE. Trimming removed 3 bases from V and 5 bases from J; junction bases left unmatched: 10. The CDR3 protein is CASSALRAGENNEQFF. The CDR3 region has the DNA TGTGCCAGCAGCGCCCTTCGAGCGGGGGAGAACAATGAGCAGTTCTTC.

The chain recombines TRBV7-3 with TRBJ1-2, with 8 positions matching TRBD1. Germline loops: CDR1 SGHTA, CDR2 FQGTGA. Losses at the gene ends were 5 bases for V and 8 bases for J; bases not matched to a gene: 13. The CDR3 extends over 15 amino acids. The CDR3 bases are TGTGCCAGCAGCCACGATGGTTCAGGGGGCTCAGGCTACACCTTC. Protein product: CASSHDGSGGSGYTF.

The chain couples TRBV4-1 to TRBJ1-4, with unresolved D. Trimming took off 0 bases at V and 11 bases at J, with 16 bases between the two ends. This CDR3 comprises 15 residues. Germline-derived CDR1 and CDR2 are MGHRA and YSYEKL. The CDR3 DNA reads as TGCGCCAGCAGCCAAGAGCCAGCCCAGGCGAGCAAACTGTTTTTT. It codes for CASSQEPAQASKLFF.

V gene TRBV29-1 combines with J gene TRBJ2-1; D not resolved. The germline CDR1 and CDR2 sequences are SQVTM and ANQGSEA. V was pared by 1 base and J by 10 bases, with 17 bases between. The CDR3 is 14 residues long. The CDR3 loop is CSVEVWDRDGEQFF. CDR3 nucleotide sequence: TGCAGCGTTGAAGTATGGGATAGGGATGGGGAGCAGTTCTTC.

This chain's CDR3 is CASSLDGRPGEQFF. The CDR3 nucleotides read TGCGCCAGCAGCTTGGACGGCCGTCCGGGGGAGCAGTTCTTC. The chain joins TRBV5-1 to TRBJ2-1; weak D call: TRBD2 (5 bases). V dropped 0 bases and J dropped 10 bases, with 14 bases sitting between them. Germline V CDR1 and CDR2: SGHRS, YFSETQ. The CDR3 length is 14 residues.

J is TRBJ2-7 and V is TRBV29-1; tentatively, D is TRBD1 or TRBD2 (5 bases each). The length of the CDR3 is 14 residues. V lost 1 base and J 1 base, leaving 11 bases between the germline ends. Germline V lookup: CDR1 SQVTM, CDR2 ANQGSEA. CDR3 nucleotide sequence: TGCAGCGTTGAAGTTCGGGACCATTCCTACGAGCAGTACTTC. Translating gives CSVEVRDHSYEQYF.

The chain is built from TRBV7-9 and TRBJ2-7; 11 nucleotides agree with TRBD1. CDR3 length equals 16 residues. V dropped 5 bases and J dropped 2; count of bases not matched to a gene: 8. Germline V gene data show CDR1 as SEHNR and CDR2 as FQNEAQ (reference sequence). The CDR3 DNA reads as TGTGCCAGCAGCCACCCGCGGGACAGGGGGACCTACGAGCAGTACTTC. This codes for CASSHPRDRGTYEQYF.

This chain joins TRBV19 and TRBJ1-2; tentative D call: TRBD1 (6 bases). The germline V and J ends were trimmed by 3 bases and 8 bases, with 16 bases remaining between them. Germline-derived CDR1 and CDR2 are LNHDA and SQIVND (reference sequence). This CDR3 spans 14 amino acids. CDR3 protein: CASSIVSGAHGYTF. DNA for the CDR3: TGTGCCAGTAGTATCGTATCAGGGGCTCACGGCTACACCTTC. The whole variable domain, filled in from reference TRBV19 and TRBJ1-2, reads DGGITQSPKYLFRKEGQNVTLSCEQNLNHDAMYWYRQDPGQGLRLIYYSQIVNDFQKGDIAEGYSVSREKKESFPLTVTSAQKNPTAFYLCASSIVSGAHGYTFGSGTRLTVV.

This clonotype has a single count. CDR3 region: CASSVGGPGGGTYEQYF. The DNA of the CDR3 is TGCGCCAGCAGTGTGGGGGGGCCCGGCGGTGGGACCTACGAGCAGTACTTC. The chain has TRBV10-2 and TRBJ2-7; tentatively, D is TRBD2 (7 bases). Germline V CDR1 and CDR2: WSHSY, SAAADI. Trimming removed 4 bases at V and 2 bases at J, with 21 bases between. The CDR3 is 17 residues long.

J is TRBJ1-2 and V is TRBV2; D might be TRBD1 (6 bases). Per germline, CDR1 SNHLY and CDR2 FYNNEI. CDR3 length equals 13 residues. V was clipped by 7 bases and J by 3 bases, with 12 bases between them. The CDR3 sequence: CASNGGLHYGYTF. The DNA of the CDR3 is TGTGCCAGCAACGGGGGGCTGCACTATGGCTACACCTTC. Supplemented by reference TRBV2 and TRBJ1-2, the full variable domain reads EPEVTQTPSHQVTQMGQEVILRCVPISNHLYFYWYRQILGQKVEFLVSFYNNEISEKSEIFDDQFSVERPDGSNFTLKIRSTKLEDSAMYFCASNGGLHYGYTFGSGTRLTVV.

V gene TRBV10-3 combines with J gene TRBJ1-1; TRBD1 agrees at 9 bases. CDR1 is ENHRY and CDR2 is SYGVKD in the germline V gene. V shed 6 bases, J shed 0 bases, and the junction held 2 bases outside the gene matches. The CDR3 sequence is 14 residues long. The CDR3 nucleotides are TGTGCCATCAGGGACAGGGGTCTGAACACTGAAGCTTTCTTT. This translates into CAIRDRGLNTEAFF.

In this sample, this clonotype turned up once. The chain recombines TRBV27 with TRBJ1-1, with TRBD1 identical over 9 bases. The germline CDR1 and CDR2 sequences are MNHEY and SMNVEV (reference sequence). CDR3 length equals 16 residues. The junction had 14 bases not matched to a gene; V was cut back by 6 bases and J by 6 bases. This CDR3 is CASSPFHRGRGAEAFF. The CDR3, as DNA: TGTGCCAGCAGCCCTTTCCACAGGGGGCGCGGGGCTGAAGCTTTCTTT.

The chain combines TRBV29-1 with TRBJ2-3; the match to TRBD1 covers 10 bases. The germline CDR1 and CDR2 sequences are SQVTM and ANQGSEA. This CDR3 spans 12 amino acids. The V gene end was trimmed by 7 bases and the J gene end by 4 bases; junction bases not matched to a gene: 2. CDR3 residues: CSGTGGPDTQYF. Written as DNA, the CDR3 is TGCAGCGGGACAGGGGGGCCAGATACGCAGTATTTT.

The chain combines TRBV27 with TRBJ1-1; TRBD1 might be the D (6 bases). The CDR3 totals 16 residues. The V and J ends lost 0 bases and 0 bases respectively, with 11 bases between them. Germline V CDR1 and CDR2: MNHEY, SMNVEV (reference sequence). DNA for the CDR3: TGTGCCAGCAGTTTATCAGGGCAGGGGATGAACACTGAAGCTTTCTTT. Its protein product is CASSLSGQGMNTEAFF.

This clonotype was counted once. The CDR3 DNA follows: TGCAGTGCCGGGGAAGGACCCTTCTACGAGCAGTACTTC. Translation: CSAGEGPFYEQYF. This rearrangement joins TRBV20-1 to TRBJ2-7, with D maybe TRBD2 (5 bases). This CDR3 has 13 amino acids. V gave up 6 bases and J gave up 3 bases, with 15 bases separating them. Germline V gives CDR1 DFQATT, CDR2 SNEGSKA (reference sequence).

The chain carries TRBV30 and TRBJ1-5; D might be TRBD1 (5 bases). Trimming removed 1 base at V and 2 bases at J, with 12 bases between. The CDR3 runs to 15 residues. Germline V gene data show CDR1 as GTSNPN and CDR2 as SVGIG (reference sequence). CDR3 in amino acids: CAWSGGREGNQPQHF. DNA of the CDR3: TGTGCCTGGAGTGGAGGCAGGGAGGGCAATCAGCCCCAGCATTTT. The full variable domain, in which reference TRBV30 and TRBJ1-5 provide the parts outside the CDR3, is SQTIHQWPATLVQPVGSPLSLECTVEGTSNPNLYWYRQAAGRGLQLLFYSVGIGQISSEVPQNLSASRPQDRQFILSSKKLLLSDSGFYLCAWSGGREGNQPQHFGDGTRLSIL.

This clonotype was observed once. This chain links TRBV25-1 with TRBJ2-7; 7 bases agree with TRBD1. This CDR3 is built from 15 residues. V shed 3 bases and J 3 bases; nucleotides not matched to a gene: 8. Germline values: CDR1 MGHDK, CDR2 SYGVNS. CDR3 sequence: CASSDPGTVFYEQYF. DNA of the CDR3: TGTGCCAGCAGTGACCCCGGGACAGTGTTCTACGAGCAGTACTTC.

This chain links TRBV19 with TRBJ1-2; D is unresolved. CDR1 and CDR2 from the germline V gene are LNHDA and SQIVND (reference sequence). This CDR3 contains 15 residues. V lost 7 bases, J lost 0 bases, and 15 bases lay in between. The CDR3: CASKSEPPANYGYTF. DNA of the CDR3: TGTGCCAGTAAGAGTGAGCCTCCGGCTAACTATGGCTACACCTTC.

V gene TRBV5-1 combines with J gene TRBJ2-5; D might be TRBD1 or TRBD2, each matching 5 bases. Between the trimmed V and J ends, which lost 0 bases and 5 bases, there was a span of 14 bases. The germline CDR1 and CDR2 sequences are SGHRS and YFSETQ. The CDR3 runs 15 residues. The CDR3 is CASSLEGRRRETQYF. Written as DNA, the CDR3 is TGCGCCAGCAGCTTGGAGGGGAGACGCCGGGAGACCCAGTACTTC.

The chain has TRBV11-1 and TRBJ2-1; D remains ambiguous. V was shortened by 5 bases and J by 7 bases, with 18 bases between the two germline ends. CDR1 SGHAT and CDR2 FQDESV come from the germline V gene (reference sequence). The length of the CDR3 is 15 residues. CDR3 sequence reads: CASSLIDALGNEQFF. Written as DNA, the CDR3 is TGTGCCAGCAGCCTCATCGACGCGCTGGGAAATGAGCAGTTCTTC.

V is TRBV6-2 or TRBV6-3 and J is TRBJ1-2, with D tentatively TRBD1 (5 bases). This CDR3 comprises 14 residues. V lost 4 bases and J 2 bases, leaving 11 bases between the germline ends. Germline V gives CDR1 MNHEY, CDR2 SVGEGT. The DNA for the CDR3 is TGTGCCAGCAGTTCCGGGACGGGGAACTATGGCTACACCTTC. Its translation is CASSSGTGNYGYTF.

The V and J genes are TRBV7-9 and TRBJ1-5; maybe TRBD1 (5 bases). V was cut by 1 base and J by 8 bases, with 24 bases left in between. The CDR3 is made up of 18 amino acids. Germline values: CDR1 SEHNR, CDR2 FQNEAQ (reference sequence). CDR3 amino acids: CASSLGSAGPNSYEPQHF. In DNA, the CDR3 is TGTGCCAGCAGCTTAGGCTCGGCAGGGCCCAACAGTTATGAGCCCCAGCATTTT. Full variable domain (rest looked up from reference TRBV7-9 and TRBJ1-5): DTGVSQNPRHKITKRGQNVTFRCDPISEHNRLYWYRQTLGQGPEFLTYFQNEAQLEKSRLLSDRFSAERPKGSFSTLEIQRTEQGDSAMYLCASSLGSAGPNSYEPQHFGDGTRLSIL.

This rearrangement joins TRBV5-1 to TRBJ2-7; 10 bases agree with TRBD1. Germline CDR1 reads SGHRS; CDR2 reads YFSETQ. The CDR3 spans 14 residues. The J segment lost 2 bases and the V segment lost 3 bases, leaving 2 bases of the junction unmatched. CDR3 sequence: CASSWDRGTYEQYF. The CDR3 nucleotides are TGCGCCAGCAGCTGGGACAGGGGCACCTACGAGCAGTACTTC.

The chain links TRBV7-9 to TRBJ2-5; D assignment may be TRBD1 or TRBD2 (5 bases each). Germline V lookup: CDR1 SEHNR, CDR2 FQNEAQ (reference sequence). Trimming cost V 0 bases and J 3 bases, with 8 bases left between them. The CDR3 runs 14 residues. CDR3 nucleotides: TGTGCCAGCAGCTTAGCGGGGACCAAAGAGACCCAGTACTTC. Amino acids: CASSLAGTKETQYF.

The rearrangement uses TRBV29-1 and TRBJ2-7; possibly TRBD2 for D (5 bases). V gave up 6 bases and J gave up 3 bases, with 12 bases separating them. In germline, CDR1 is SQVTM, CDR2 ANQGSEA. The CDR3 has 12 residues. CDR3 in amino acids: CSVRRSGYEQYF. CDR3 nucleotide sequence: TGCAGCGTCCGAAGGAGCGGCTACGAGCAGTACTTC.

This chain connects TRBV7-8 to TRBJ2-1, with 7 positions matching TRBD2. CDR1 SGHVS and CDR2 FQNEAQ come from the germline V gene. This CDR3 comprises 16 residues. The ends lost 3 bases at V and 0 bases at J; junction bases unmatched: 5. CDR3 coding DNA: TGTGCCAGCAGCTTCCGAGCGGGGAGCTCCTACAATGAGCAGTTCTTC. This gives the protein CASSFRAGSSYNEQFF.